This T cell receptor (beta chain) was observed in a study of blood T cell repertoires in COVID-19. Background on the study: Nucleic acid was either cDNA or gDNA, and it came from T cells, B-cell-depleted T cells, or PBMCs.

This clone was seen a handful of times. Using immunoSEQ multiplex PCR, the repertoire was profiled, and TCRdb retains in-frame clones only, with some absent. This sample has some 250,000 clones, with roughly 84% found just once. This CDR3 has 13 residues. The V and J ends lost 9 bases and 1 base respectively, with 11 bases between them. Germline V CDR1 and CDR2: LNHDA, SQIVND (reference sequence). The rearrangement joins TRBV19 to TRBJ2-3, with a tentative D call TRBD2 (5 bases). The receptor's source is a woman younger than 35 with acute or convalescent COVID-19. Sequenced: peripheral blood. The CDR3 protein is CASRTRGTDTQYF. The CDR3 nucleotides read TGTGCCAGCAGGACGAGGGGCACAGATACGCAGTATTTT.